This paragraph reports one TCR beta chain. The junction departs from the called germline gene at one end, perhaps through a read error. The data belong to a study of blood T cell repertoires in COVID-19. Whole-study context: Sites across the United States, Italy and Spain contributed samples from acute and convalescent COVID-19. Sample material is recorded as cDNA or gDNA derived from T cells, B-cell-depleted T cells, or PBMCs.

This CDR3 has 13 amino acids. Per germline, CDR1 MDHEN and CDR2 SYDVKM. The method was immunoSEQ multiplex PCR; TCRdb's version includes in-frame clones alone and lacks a portion of them. The sample carries tens of thousands of clones, 65% to 90% recorded once. Patients in Seattle were enrolled during active infection, then followed longitudinally. The sequence was obtained from a woman of 80 years or more with COVID-19, enrolled during active disease. Sample: peripheral blood. This chain uses TRBV28 with TRBJ2-5; tentative D call: TRBD2 (5 bases). CDR3 sequence (DNA): TGTGCCAGCAGCTCGCGGCGAAGGGAGACCCAATACTTC. Translated: CASSSRRRETQYF.